One T cell receptor (beta chain) is described in this entry. The antigen remains undetermined. This specimen belongs to a study of CD8+ T cells in alopecia areata. Across the study: Tofacitinib was given for 6 to 18 months, then stopped for 6 months. Study conclusions and caveats: Although TCR sharing was seen in mice, sharing across patients was less clear, possibly for HLA-related reasons. Lesional scalp, notably in alopecia totalis/universalis, had clonality above that of normal scalp.

Following RNA extraction, reverse transcription yielded cDNA that acted as the sequencing template. TCRdb keeps only in-frame clones here, not all; method: immunoSEQ multiplex PCR. This table has more than 200,000 clones, approximately 61% appearing once. The V and J ends lost 0 bases and 9 bases, in that order; junction bases with no gene match: 5. This CDR3 contains 14 residues. The germline gives CDR1 SEHNR, CDR2 FQNEAQ (reference sequence). The TCR originated in a human donor with alopecia areata. The chain uses TRBV7-9 and TRBJ1-5; 7 positions agree with TRBD1. The sequencing here drew on CD4+ T cells sorted from blood, taken at week 0. The CDR3 DNA follows: TGTGCCAGCAGCTTAGCCGGGACAGCCGCGCCCCAGCATTTT. This gives the protein CASSLAGTAAPQHF.